A selection of T cell receptor beta chains follows, all from one sample in a study of shared clonotypes between healthy human individuals. The method was immunoSEQ multiplex PCR; TCRdb's version includes in-frame clones alone and lacks a portion of them. Of roughly 2,000,000 clones listed, about 95% are singletons. Input material: naive CD8+ T cells sorted from blood. Receptors were obtained from a man aged 18 to 29 in good health. Both conserved end residues are part of each CDR3. Each record gives: D gene, V gene, J gene, CDR3 protein, CDR3 DNA. A D gene is named only where the DNA matches it firmly.

.,TRBV2,TRBJ2-7,CASGLDSYEQYF,TGTGCCAGCGGTCTCGACTCCTACGAGCAGTACTTC
TRBD1,TRBV4-1,TRBJ2-7,CASTPETGAYEQYF,TGCGCCAGCACTCCCGAAACAGGGGCCTACGAGCAGTACTTC
.,TRBV6-4,TRBJ1-5,CASRTTGRGSNQPQHF,TGTGCCAGCAGGACCACAGGGAGGGGTAGCAATCAGCCCCAGCATTTT
TRBD2,TRBV27,TRBJ2-7,CASSHSGGSISYEQYF,TGTGCCAGCAGCCATTCGGGCGGGAGCATCTCCTACGAGCAGTACTTC
.,TRBV30,TRBJ2-3,CAWSVDASTDTQYF,TGTGCCTGGAGTGTAGATGCGAGCACAGATACGCAGTATTTT
TRBD1,TRBV27,TRBJ2-7,CASSPEPGQSYEQYF,TGTGCCAGCAGTCCCGAGCCGGGACAGTCCTACGAGCAGTACTTC
.,TRBV19,TRBJ2-7,CASSPVAGHEQYF,TGTGCCAGTAGTCCCGTTGCTGGGCACGAGCAGTACTTC
TRBD1,TRBV27,TRBJ1-5,CASSWTGANEPQHF,TGTGCCAGCAGTTGGACAGGGGCTAATGAGCCCCAGCATTTT
TRBD2,TRBV29-1,TRBJ2-7,CSAEVAGGVYEQYF,TGCAGCGCCGAAGTAGCGGGAGGAGTCTACGAGCAGTACTTC
.,TRBV6-5,TRBJ1-2,CATKDGAYYGYTF,TGTGCCACCAAAGATGGAGCCTACTATGGCTACACCTTC